This record concerns one T cell receptor beta chain sequence. The germline V gene encodes CDR1 SQVTM and CDR2 ANQGSEA. The CDR3 loop spans 13 amino acids. V lost 5 bases and J lost 6, with 16 bases in between. This sample is drawn from a study of CD8 T cells in Susac syndrome. Reverse transcription used roughly 0.5 to 1 ug RNA and random hexamers. TCRdb re-derived calls from the immunoSEQ multiplex PCR reads in MiXCR, one entry per CDR3 protein. The table lists about 52,000 distinct CDR3 sequences, 93% of them singletons, with 0.45% to 0.65% in the top ten. The TCR was taken from a human donor with multiple sclerosis. The chain uses TRBV29-1 and TRBJ1-2, with D perhaps TRBD1 (6 bases). The sequencing input was CD8+ T cells from PBMCs. The CDR3 reads CSVLDSEVDGYTF. DNA for the CDR3: TGCAGCGTTCTGGACAGTGAAGTGGATGGCTACACCTTC. The full variable domain, completed using reference TRBV29-1 and TRBJ1-2, is SAVISQKPSRDICQRGTSLTIQCQVDSQVTMMFWYRQQPGQSLTLIATANQGSEATYESGFVIDKFPISRPNLTFSTLTVSNMSPEDSSIYLCSVLDSEVDGYTFGSGTRLTVV.